One sample yielded the 32 T cell receptor beta chains listed below, sequenced in a study of blood T cell repertoires in COVID-19. Sequencing was performed with immunoSEQ multiplex PCR; in TCRdb, only in-frame clones are kept and a portion is missing. The top ten hold about 20% of the sample, which has 13,000 or so clones, around 87% seen once. What was sequenced was peripheral blood. Receptors originate from a human donor with active COVID-19. The donor label of this sample is uncertain.

The chain links TRBV15 to TRBJ1-1, with D uncertain. The ends were cut back, 0 bases at V and 1 base at J, with 9 bases in the middle. Germline-derived CDR1 and CDR2 are LNHNV and YYDKDF (reference sequence). The CDR3 consists of 15 residues. The CDR3 DNA follows: TGTGCCACCAGCAGAGAGGTGAAGCCGAACACTGAAGCTTTCTTT. This codes for CATSREVKPNTEAFF.

V and J are TRBV28 and TRBJ1-1; D may be TRBD1 (5 bases). The CDR3 runs to 13 residues. The V and J ends lost 6 bases and 2 bases respectively, with 10 bases between them. CDR1 is MDHEN, CDR2 SYDVKM, per germline. The CDR3 protein is CASRRQGNTEAFF. Here the CDR3 DNA reads TGTGCCAGCAGAAGGCAGGGAAACACTGAAGCTTTCTTT. Full variable domain (rest looked up from reference TRBV28 and TRBJ1-1): DVKVTQSSRYLVKRTGEKVFLECVQDMDHENMFWYRQDPGLGLRLIYFSYDVKMKEKGDIPEGYSVSREKKERFSLILESASTNQTSMYLCASRRQGNTEAFFGQGTRLTVV.

The gene calls are TRBV5-1 and TRBJ2-5, with TRBD2 identical over 7 bases. Germline trimming cut 0 bases from V and 5 bases from J; bases unmatched to any gene: 7. The CDR3 consists of 15 residues. The germline CDR1 and CDR2 sequences are SGHRS and YFSETQ. CDR3 region: CASSLGSRGVETQYF. In DNA form, the CDR3 reads TGCGCCAGCAGCTTGGGAAGCCGGGGGGTGGAGACCCAGTACTTC.

Only one count was recorded for this clone. The chain is built from TRBV5-4 and TRBJ2-1; TRBD2 matches at 10 bases. The J segment lost 2 bases and the V segment lost 6 bases, leaving 2 bases of the junction unmatched. The CDR3 loop spans 14 amino acids. Germline-derived CDR1 and CDR2 are SGHNT and YYREEE (reference sequence). CDR3 DNA: TGTGCCAGCAATCTAGCGGGGGCCTACAATGAGCAGTTCTTC. Its translation: CASNLAGAYNEQFF. Together with reference TRBV5-4 and TRBJ2-1, the CDR3 gives the full variable domain: ETGVTQSPTHLIKTRGQQVTLRCSSQSGHNTVSWYQQALGQGPQFIFQYYREEENGRGNFPPRFSGLQFPNYSSELNVNALELDDSALYLCASNLAGAYNEQFFGPGTRLTVL.

Here the CDR3 DNA reads TGTGCCAGCAGTGAACTGGCAGGAACGTACTATGGCTACACCTTC. Amino acid sequence: CASSELAGTYYGYTF. This sequence joins TRBV2 and TRBJ1-2; D gene ambiguous. The CDR3 covers 15 residues. The germline gives CDR1 SNHLY, CDR2 FYNNEI. Trimming removed 2 bases from V and 3 bases from J, with 13 bases in between.

The chain uses TRBV6-4 and TRBJ2-1; TRBD1 is a possible D gene (6 bases). CDR3 length equals 14 residues. Germline V gene sequence: CDR1 MRHNA, CDR2 SNTAGT. Trimming removed 4 bases from V and 7 bases from J, with 14 bases in between. This chain's CDR3 is CASSVDLGGNEQFF. The CDR3 coding sequence is TGTGCCAGCAGTGTTGATCTAGGGGGTAATGAGCAGTTCTTC.

The sample holds a few counts of this clone. This sequence joins TRBV5-6 and TRBJ2-2, with a possible D match to TRBD1 (6 bases). Germline loops: CDR1 SGHDT, CDR2 YYEEEE. The CDR3 extends over 14 amino acids. V was cut by 2 bases and J by 4 bases, with 9 bases left in between. CDR3 sequence: CASSFDRSTGELFF. Written as DNA, the CDR3 is TGTGCCAGCAGCTTCGACAGGAGCACCGGGGAGCTGTTTTTT.

CDR3 amino acids: CASSPQGKVTGELFF. CDR3 coding DNA: TGTGCCAGCAGCCCCCAGGGGAAGGTGACCGGGGAGCTGTTTTTT. The chain joins TRBV7-2 to TRBJ2-2; D is perhaps TRBD1 (6 bases). CDR1 SGHTA and CDR2 FQGNSA come from the germline V gene. Trimming cost V 5 bases and J 5 bases, with 15 bases left between them. The CDR3 loop spans 15 amino acids.

This clone was observed a single time. The rearrangement links TRBV28 to TRBJ1-2; TRBD1 matches at 11 bases. The CDR3 is 14 residues long. V gave up 6 bases and J gave up 7 bases; unmatched junction bases: 7. From germline, CDR1 is MDHEN and CDR2 SYDVKM. CDR3 in amino acids: CASRTGQGVRGYTF. In DNA form, the CDR3 reads TGTGCCAGCAGGACGGGACAGGGGGTTCGTGGCTACACCTTC.

The chain combines TRBV5-6 with TRBJ1-2; D remains ambiguous. The CDR3 loop spans 14 amino acids. The V gene lost 0 bases and the J gene lost 4 bases, with 10 bases spanning the gap. Germline loops: CDR1 SGHDT, CDR2 YYEEEE. Here the CDR3 reads CASSLGQTRYGYTF. CDR3 sequence (DNA): TGTGCCAGCAGCTTGGGGCAGACACGCTATGGCTACACCTTC.

This clone has more than one count but fewer than ten. The CDR3 DNA follows: TGTGCCAGCTCACCACTTTCACAGCCCTGGAACACTGAAGCTTTCTTT. It encodes CASSPLSQPWNTEAFF. The chain combines TRBV18 with TRBJ1-1; D not certain. Germline lookup yields CDR1 KGHSH and CDR2 LQKENI. The CDR3 runs to 16 residues. V lost 1 base and J 1 base, leaving 13 bases between the germline ends.

This rearrangement joins TRBV5-6 to TRBJ2-3; 14 bases are shared with TRBD2. Germline V gene sequence: CDR1 SGHDT, CDR2 YYEEEE. This CDR3 has 19 residues. Trimming took 4 bases from V and 0 from J; bases not matched to a gene: 10. DNA for the CDR3: TGTGCCAGCAGCCCCTGGACTAGCGGGGGGCACCCTAGCACAGATACGCAGTATTTT. Its protein product is CASSPWTSGGHPSTDTQYF. Using reference TRBV5-6 and TRBJ2-3 for the parts outside the CDR3, the full variable domain is DAGVTQSPTHLIKTRGQQVTLRCSPKSGHDTVSWYQQALGQGPQFIFQYYEEEERQRGNFPDRFSGHQFPNYSSELNVNALLLGDSALYLCASSPWTSGGHPSTDTQYFGPGTRLTVL.

There are a few counts of this clone. The DNA for the CDR3 is TGTGCCAGCTCGCGAGAAGAAGCCGGGGAGCTGTTTTTT. Protein sequence: CASSREEAGELFF. The rearrangement links TRBV6-5 to TRBJ2-2, with D hard to call. The CDR3 is 13 residues long. The germline V gene has CDR1 MNHEY and CDR2 SVGAGI. The V end was cut by 8 bases, the J end by 6 bases, with 13 bases between.

The J gene is TRBJ2-1, the V gene TRBV7-2, with D perhaps matching TRBD1 (6 bases). V lost 5 bases and J lost 9, with 11 bases in between. CDR3 length: 12 amino acids. Germline CDR1 SGHTA, CDR2 FQGNSA. For the CDR3, the DNA is TGTGCCAGCAGCCGAAGAGGGGGTGAGCAGTTCTTC. Translated, it gives CASSRRGGEQFF.

This clone was found a few times. This rearrangement joins TRBV7-2 to TRBJ1-2; a weak D match, TRBD1 (5 bases). The CDR3 consists of 13 residues. Trimming left V 4 bases short and J 8 bases short, with 14 bases between. The germline V gene has CDR1 SGHTA and CDR2 FQGNSA. The chain's CDR3 is CASSSLGTQGYTF. The CDR3 DNA sequence: TGTGCCAGCAGCTCCTTAGGGACTCAAGGCTACACCTTC.

The genes are TRBV9 and TRBJ2-7; 8 bases match TRBD2. Looked up from germline, CDR1 is SGDLS and CDR2 is YYNGEE. After removal of 7 bases from V and 3 bases from J, the junction contained 9 bases not matched to a gene. This CDR3 contains 14 residues. The CDR3 DNA sequence: TGTGCCAGCGGATCGGGACTAGACGTCTACGAGCAGTACTTC. This codes for CASGSGLDVYEQYF. Full variable domain (rest looked up from reference TRBV9 and TRBJ2-7): DSGVTQTPKHLITATGQRVTLRCSPRSGDLSVYWYQQSLDQGLQFLIQYYNGEERAKGNILERFSAQQFPDLHSELNLSSLELGDSALYFCASGSGLDVYEQYFGPGTRLTVT.

The chain carries TRBV4-1 and TRBJ2-2; TRBD1 aligns across 8 bases. Germline V gene lookup returns CDR1 MGHRA and CDR2 YSYEKL. The CDR3 is made up of 16 amino acids. Trimming at V came to 2 bases and at J to 2 bases, leaving 4 bases not matched to a gene. CDR3 amino acids: CASSQPDRGNTGELFF. The CDR3 DNA reads as TGCGCCAGCAGCCAACCTGACAGGGGCAACACCGGGGAGCTGTTTTTT.

V gene TRBV19 combines with J gene TRBJ2-7; D might be TRBD2 (6 bases). V lost 1 base to trimming and J lost 1 base, with 11 bases between them. The CDR3 runs to 15 residues. In germline, CDR1 is LNHDA, CDR2 SQIVND (reference sequence). CDR3 amino acids: CASSIAQGLSYEQYF. The CDR3 DNA sequence: TGTGCCAGTAGTATAGCCCAGGGACTTTCCTACGAGCAGTACTTC.

This clone appeared a single time. The chain uses TRBV5-1 and TRBJ2-3, with 8 positions matching TRBD2. V was pared by 3 bases and J by 1 base, with 4 bases of the junction left unmatched. Germline V lookup: CDR1 SGHRS, CDR2 YFSETQ. The CDR3 runs 15 residues. CDR3 nucleotides: TGCGCCAGCAGCTACGGGGGGGCTGGCACAGATACGCAGTATTTT. Protein: CASSYGGAGTDTQYF.

V is TRBV5-1 and J is TRBJ2-7, with TRBD2 matching 10 bases. In germline, CDR1 is SGHRS, CDR2 YFSETQ. This CDR3 is 14 amino acids long. The V segment lost 4 bases and the J segment 1 base; nucleotides outside the gene matches: 2. The CDR3 sequence: CASSPGLASYEQYF. CDR3 coding DNA: TGCGCCAGCAGCCCGGGACTAGCGTCCTACGAGCAGTACTTC.

V usage is TRBV20-1 and J usage is TRBJ2-1; perhaps TRBD1 as D (5 bases). Trimming stripped 6 bases from V and 10 bases from J, with 7 bases between. This CDR3 region has 9 residues. Germline CDR1 DFQATT, CDR2 SNEGSKA (reference sequence). The CDR3 DNA sequence: TGCAGTGCAGGGGTCGAGCAGTTCTTC. This sequence encodes CSAGVEQFF.

This clone is a singleton in its sample. This chain connects TRBV4-2 to TRBJ2-1, with 10 bases identical to TRBD2. CDR3 size: 17 residues. The ends lost 0 bases at V and 8 bases at J; junction bases unmatched: 10. Germline V gene lookup returns CDR1 LGHNA and CDR2 YNFKEQ. The CDR3 spells CASSQEESSGGAYEQFF. The CDR3 bases are TGTGCCAGCAGCCAAGAAGAGTCGAGCGGGGGGGCCTATGAGCAGTTCTTC.

J is TRBJ2-7 and V is TRBV11-2; 8 nucleotides match TRBD1. Trimming at V came to 5 bases and at J to 6 bases, leaving 12 bases not matched to a gene. CDR3 size: 15 residues. From germline, CDR1 is SGHAT and CDR2 FQNNGV. The CDR3 sequence: CASSLPGGRRGEQYF. The CDR3 bases are TGTGCCAGCAGCCTCCCAGGGGGCCGGAGGGGCGAGCAGTACTTC. Drawing the rest from reference TRBV11-2 and TRBJ2-7, the complete variable domain is EAGVAQSPRYKIIEKRQSVAFWCNPISGHATLYWYQQILGQGPKLLIQFQNNGVVDDSQLPKDRFSAERLKGVDSTLKIQPAKLEDSAVYLCASSLPGGRRGEQYFGPGTRLTVT.

The CDR3 DNA follows: TGTGCCACCGGACTAGCGGGAACGGCCGGCGGGACCCAGTACTTC. Translating gives CATGLAGTAGGTQYF. J is TRBJ2-5 and V is TRBV10-3, with TRBD2 matching over 12 bases. The germline V gene has CDR1 ENHRY and CDR2 SYGVKD. The CDR3 sequence is 15 residues long. The V gene end was trimmed by 10 bases and the J gene end by 7 bases; junction bases not matched to a gene: 13.

This chain connects TRBV7-6 to TRBJ1-2, with 9 bases matching TRBD1. The V gene end was trimmed by 5 bases and the J gene end by 2 bases; junction bases not matched to a gene: 12. The V gene's germline CDR1 is SGHVS and CDR2 FNYEAQ. The CDR3 spans 17 residues. CDR3 sequence (DNA): TGTGCCAGCAGCCCAAGACCGACAGGGGGGAACAACTATGGCTACACCTTC. Protein: CASSPRPTGGNNYGYTF. Filled out from reference TRBV7-6 and TRBJ1-2, the complete variable domain reads GAGVSQSPRYKVTKRGQDVALRCDPISGHVSLYWYRQALGQGPEFLTYFNYEAQQDKSGLPNDRFSAERPEGSISTLTIQRTEQRDSAMYRCASSPRPTGGNNYGYTFGSGTRLTVV.

This clone has just one count. This chain uses TRBV19 with TRBJ2-3, with D unclear. Germline values: CDR1 LNHDA, CDR2 SQIVND (reference sequence). The CDR3 has 15 residues. V was clipped by 5 bases and J by 1 base, with 13 bases between them. The CDR3 nucleotides are TGTGCCAGTAGTGTAACTCCCGCGGGCACAGATACGCAGTATTTT. It yields the protein CASSVTPAGTDTQYF. The entire variable domain, with the rest obtained from reference TRBV19 and TRBJ2-3, is as follows: DGGITQSPKYLFRKEGQNVTLSCEQNLNHDAMYWYRQDPGQGLRLIYYSQIVNDFQKGDIAEGYSVSREKKESFPLTVTSAQKNPTAFYLCASSVTPAGTDTQYFGPGTRLTVL.

The chain has TRBV4-3 and TRBJ2-2, with 9 bases fitting TRBD2. Germline V lookup: CDR1 LGHNA, CDR2 YSLEER. The CDR3 has 17 amino acids. The V and J ends lost 0 bases and 6 bases, in that order; junction bases with no gene match: 8. CDR3 sequence: CASSQEGVRGGSGELFF. DNA of the CDR3: TGCGCCAGCAGCCAAGAGGGGGTGCGGGGGGGCTCCGGGGAGCTGTTTTTT.

This chain joins TRBV6-5 and TRBJ2-1; D remains ambiguous. Germline V gene sequence: CDR1 MNHEY, CDR2 SVGAGI. V dropped 7 bases and J dropped 4 bases, with 14 bases sitting between them. CDR3 length: 14 residues. CDR3 nucleotides: TGTGCCAGCACCTGGAGTACGTCTTACAATGAGCAGTTCTTC. Amino acid sequence: CASTWSTSYNEQFF.

This chain links TRBV6-5 with TRBJ1-3, with TRBD1 matching 8 bases. V trimming: 8 bases; J trimming: 2 bases; junction bases outside the gene matches: 2. Germline assignment: CDR1 MNHEY and CDR2 SVGAGI. The CDR3 is 13 amino acids. The CDR3: CASRTGPGNTIYF. CDR3 coding DNA: TGTGCCAGCCGGACAGGGCCTGGAAACACCATATATTTT.

The chain uses TRBV7-8 and TRBJ2-5; 13 bases match TRBD2. In germline, CDR1 is SGHVS, CDR2 FQNEAQ. There are 14 residues in the CDR3. Trimming at V came to 5 bases and at J to 5 bases, leaving 2 bases not matched to a gene. CDR3 DNA sequence: TGTGCCAGCAGCCAGGGACTAGCGGGGGAGACCCAGTACTTC. It specifies CASSQGLAGETQYF.

This chain uses TRBV30 with TRBJ2-5; TRBD2 agrees at 7 bases. This CDR3 contains 13 residues. Unmatched junction bases numbered 5, after V lost 1 base and J lost 6 bases. Germline V gene data show CDR1 as GTSNPN and CDR2 as SVGIG (reference sequence). CDR3 sequence (DNA): TGTGCCTGGAGTGCAGCGGGGCCAAAGACCCAGTACTTC. It specifies CAWSAAGPKTQYF.

This chain joins TRBV25-1 and TRBJ1-5, with D possibly TRBD1 on 5 matching bases. This CDR3 contains 15 residues. V was trimmed by 1 base and J by 1 base, leaving 8 bases between them. Germline CDR1 MGHDK, CDR2 SYGVNS. For the CDR3, the DNA is TGTGCCAGCAGTGAATTCAGGGTGAGCAATCAGCCCCAGCATTTT. This sequence encodes CASSEFRVSNQPQHF. The full variable domain, in which reference TRBV25-1 and TRBJ1-5 provide the parts outside the CDR3, is EADIYQTPRYLVIGTGKKITLECSQTMGHDKMYWYQQDPGMELHLIHYSYGVNSTEKGDLSSESTVSRIRTEHFPLTLESARPSHTSQYLCASSEFRVSNQPQHFGDGTRLSIL.